This record looks at one T cell receptor beta chain sequence and its context. It has no known antigen specificity. No much larger clone exists at a distance of one base, and base qualities are not known. The Qiagen DNeasy kit was used to extract genomic DNA from unsorted PBMCs and from the negatively selected CD4+ and CD8+ fractions. TCR beta CDR3 regions were amplified by immunoSEQ multiplex PCR using primers annealing to V and J segments. A synthetic immune receptor repertoire was used to minimize amplification bias, and remaining bias was computationally removed after sequencing. For the original study's pipeline: Repertoire diversity was quantified as the Shannon entropy index using custom Python scripts. Unsorted, CD4+ and CD8+ repertoires were analyzed separately, except for combined analyses in which CD4+ and CD8+ sequences were merged in silico. A clone was considered expanded if an increase in frequency of at least 2-fold after treatment relative to C1D1 was found, and a pseudocount of 0.5 was applied to clones undetected at baseline. Singleton clones were defined as clones with 0 or 1 copy at C1D1, and non-singleton clones were defined as clones with 2 or more copies. Clones expanded in unsorted samples were labelled as CD4+, CD8+ or unknown by matching protein sequences in sorted samples from the same patient. Wilcoxon tests on paired samples were used to test changes in diversity from C1D1 to C4D1. TCRdb re-hosts the immuneACCESS table, in-frame sequences only. Its copies lack some clones; in the studies checked, an unresolved V gene accounts for under half of them, and the cause for the rest is not known. The D gene and trimming were derived from the DNA, and the V and J assignments and clone size from that table. This sample holds roughly 12,000 clones; roughly 80% were observed only once. Approximately 25% of the sample is held by the ten biggest clonotypes.

Per the publication, the time point label means: cycle 1 day 1 (C1D1), immediately before nivolumab initiation. Every trial patient had relapsed after autologous stem cell transplantation, and cohorts A, B and C differed in prior brentuximab vedotin exposure. Magnetic negative selection with a Miltenyi CD8+ T cell isolation kit was used to purify CD8+ T cells from thawed PBMCs. A total of approximately 51 patients with relapsed/refractory classical Hodgkin lymphoma made up the trial cohort, and each patient's best overall response was complete response, partial response or progressive disease. Single-agent nivolumab was administered to trial patients in the multi-cohort phase II CheckMate 205 trial. Best overall response was determined by an independent review committee according to the 2007 International Working Group response criteria. Trial PBMCs were obtained immediately prior to nivolumab initiation (C1D1) and on therapy at cycle 2 day 1 and cycle 4 day 1. After peripheral blood was drawn into 8 mL Vacutainer Cell Preparation Tubes, PBMCs were isolated by centrifugation and then cryopreserved. Purified CD4+ and CD8+ fractions were prepared only for cases in which an additional PBMC sample was available. Magnetically labelled cells were removed on LS columns in a quadroMACS separator, and the flow-through was retained as the purified fraction.

The data originate from a study of PD-1 blockade in classical Hodgkin lymphoma (dated by TCRdb to about 2020). About the full investigation: Nivolumab dosing was 3 mg/kg intravenously every 2 weeks, continuing until either disease progression or unacceptable toxicity. A peripheral blood immune signature of response to PD-1 blockade in classical Hodgkin lymphoma was defined using TCR beta sequencing and CyTOF.

On the study overall, not on this receptor specifically: A significant rise by C4D1 was seen in CD4+ but not CD8+ TCR diversity (p=0.0027 vs p=0.16), with the rise being most apparent in complete responders (p=0.02). The study was limited to a single clinical trial cohort, and causes of repertoire differences, possibly disease activity or prior therapy, remained undefined. Lower diversity was seen in patients whose nivolumab began less than 1 year after ASCT, and these patients were left out of later analyses so that immune reconstitution would not confound the results. Baseline TCR diversity was reported to be lower in newly diagnosed patients than in healthy donors, and even lower in relapsed/refractory patients. Baseline diversity similar to that of newly diagnosed patients was observed in trial patients achieving complete response, whereas significantly lower diversity was observed in partial responders and progressors.

V is cut by 2 bases and J by 1 base, and the space between the germline ends is 2 bases. There are 12 amino acids in the CDR3, from cysteine to phenylalanine inclusive. Only CDR3 DNA remains: 36 bases, in frame from the first base. Via the germline V gene (reference sequence), CDR1 is SGHNT and CDR2 YYREEE. Material: CD8+ T cells from blood, obtained at baseline. The chain employs TRBV5-4 and TRBJ2-3; a confident D gene designation cannot be given. The sequence derives from a human donor with classical Hodgkin lymphoma. The DNA sequence is TGTGCCAGCAGCTTCGGCACAGATACGCAGTATTTT. This is translated as CASSFGTDTQYF. This CDR3, with the reference TRBV5-4 and TRBJ2-3 proteins standing in past its ends, gives the full variable domain ETGVTQSPTHLIKTRGQQVTLRCSSQSGHNTVSWYQQALGQGPQFIFQYYREEENGRGNFPPRFSGLQFPNYSSELNVNALELDDSALYLCASSFGTDTQYFGPGTRLTVL.